This TCR beta chain was identified in a study of cytomegalovirus exposure and HLA in healthy donors. This CDR3 has 18 amino acids. From germline, CDR1 is MNHEY and CDR2 SMNVEV (reference sequence). V lost 4 bases to trimming and J lost 9 bases; unmatched junction nucleotides: 24. The PCR was carried out with 60 Vbeta primers and 13 Jbeta primers. Sequencing used immunoSEQ multiplex PCR; TCRdb keeps in-frame clones, though not all of them. The repertoire holds around 91,000 clones, with about 89% as singletons. This TCR was recovered from a man under 40 in good health and CMV-seropositive. Input material: PBMCs. V and J are TRBV27 and TRBJ2-7; 7 bases agree with TRBD2. CDR3 amino acids: CASSYGTIATRRALRQYF. The CDR3 DNA reads as TGTGCCAGCAGTTATGGGACTATTGCTACGAGAAGGGCCTTACGGCAGTACTTC.